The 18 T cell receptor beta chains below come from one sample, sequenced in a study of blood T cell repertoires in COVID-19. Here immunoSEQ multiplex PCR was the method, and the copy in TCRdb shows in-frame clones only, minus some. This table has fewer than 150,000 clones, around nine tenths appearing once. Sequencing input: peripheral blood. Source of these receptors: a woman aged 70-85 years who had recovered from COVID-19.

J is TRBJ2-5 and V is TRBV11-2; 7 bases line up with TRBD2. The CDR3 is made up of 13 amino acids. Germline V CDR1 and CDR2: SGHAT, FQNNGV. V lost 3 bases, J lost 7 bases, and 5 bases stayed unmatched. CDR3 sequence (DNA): TGTGCCAGCAGCTTCGGACTAGATGTGACCCAGTACTTC. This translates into CASSFGLDVTQYF.

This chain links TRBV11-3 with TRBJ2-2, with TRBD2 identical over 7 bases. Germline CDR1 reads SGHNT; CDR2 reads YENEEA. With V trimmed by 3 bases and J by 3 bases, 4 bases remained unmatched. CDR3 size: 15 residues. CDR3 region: CASSLRSGDTGELFF. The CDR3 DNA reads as TGTGCCAGCAGCTTGAGAAGCGGGGACACCGGGGAGCTGTTTTTT.

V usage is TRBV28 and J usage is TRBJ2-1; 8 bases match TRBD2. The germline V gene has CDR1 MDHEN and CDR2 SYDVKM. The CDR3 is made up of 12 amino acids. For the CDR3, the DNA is TGTGCGACCGGGACTAGTTACAATGAGCAGTTCTTC. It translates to CATGTSYNEQFF.

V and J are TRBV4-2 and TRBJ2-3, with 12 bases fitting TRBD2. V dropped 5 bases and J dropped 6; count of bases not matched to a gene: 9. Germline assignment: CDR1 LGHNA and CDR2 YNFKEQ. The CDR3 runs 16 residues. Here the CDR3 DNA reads TGTGCCAGCAGCTTCCGACTAGCGGGGGCCCCGGATACGCAGTATTTT. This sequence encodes CASSFRLAGAPDTQYF.

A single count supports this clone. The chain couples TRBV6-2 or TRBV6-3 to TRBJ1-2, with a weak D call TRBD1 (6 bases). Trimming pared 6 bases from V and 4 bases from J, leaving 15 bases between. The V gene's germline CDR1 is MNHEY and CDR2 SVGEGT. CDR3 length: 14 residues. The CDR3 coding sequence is TGTGCCAGCAGCCACCTCAAGGGGGTCTATGGCTACACCTTC. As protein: CASSHLKGVYGYTF.

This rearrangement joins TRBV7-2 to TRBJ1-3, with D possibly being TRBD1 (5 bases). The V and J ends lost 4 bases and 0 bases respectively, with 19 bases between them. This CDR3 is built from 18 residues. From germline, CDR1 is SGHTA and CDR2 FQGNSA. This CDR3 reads CASSSVRGGSSSGNTIYF. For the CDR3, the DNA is TGTGCCAGCAGCTCCGTCCGCGGGGGGTCTAGCTCTGGAAACACCATATATTTT.

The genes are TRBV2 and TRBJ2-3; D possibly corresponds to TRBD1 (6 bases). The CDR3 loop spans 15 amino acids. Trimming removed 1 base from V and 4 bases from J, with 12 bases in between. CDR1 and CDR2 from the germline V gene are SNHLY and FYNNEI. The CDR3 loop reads CASSEGPRGADTQYF. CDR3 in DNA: TGTGCCAGCAGTGAAGGTCCCAGGGGCGCAGATACGCAGTATTTT. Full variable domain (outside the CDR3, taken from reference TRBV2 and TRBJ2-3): EPEVTQTPSHQVTQMGQEVILRCVPISNHLYFYWYRQILGQKVEFLVSFYNNEISEKSEIFDDQFSVERPDGSNFTLKIRSTKLEDSAMYFCASSEGPRGADTQYFGPGTRLTVL.

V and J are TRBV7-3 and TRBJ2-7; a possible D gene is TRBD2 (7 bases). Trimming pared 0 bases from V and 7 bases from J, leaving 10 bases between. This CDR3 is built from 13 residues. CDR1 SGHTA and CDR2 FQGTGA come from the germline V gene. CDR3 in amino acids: CASSLTGGEEQYF. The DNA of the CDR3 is TGTGCCAGCAGCTTAACAGGGGGGGAAGAGCAGTACTTC.

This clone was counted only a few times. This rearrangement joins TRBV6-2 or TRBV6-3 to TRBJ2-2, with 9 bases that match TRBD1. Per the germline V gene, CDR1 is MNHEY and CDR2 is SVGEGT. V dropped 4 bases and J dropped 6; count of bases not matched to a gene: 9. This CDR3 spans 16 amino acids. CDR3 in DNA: TGTGCCAGCAGTTCCCCCGGGACAGGGCTAGCCGGGGAGCTGTTTTTT. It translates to CASSSPGTGLAGELFF.

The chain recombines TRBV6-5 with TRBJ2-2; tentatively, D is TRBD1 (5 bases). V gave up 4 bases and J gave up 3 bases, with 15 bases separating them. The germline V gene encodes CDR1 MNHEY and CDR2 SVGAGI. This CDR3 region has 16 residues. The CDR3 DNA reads TGTGCCAGCAGTTCCCACAGAGTCAGGGACACCGGGGAGCTGTTTTTT. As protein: CASSSHRVRDTGELFF.

CDR3 loop: CASSPGRLAGRGEQFF. The CDR3, as DNA: TGTGCCAGCAGCCCTGGGAGGCTAGCGGGACGGGGTGAGCAGTTCTTC. The chain recombines TRBV6-2 or TRBV6-3 with TRBJ2-1; TRBD2 matches at 9 bases. Germline V gives CDR1 MNHEY, CDR2 SVGEGT. This CDR3 region has 16 residues. V was pared by 6 bases and J by 9 bases, with 15 bases of the junction left unmatched.

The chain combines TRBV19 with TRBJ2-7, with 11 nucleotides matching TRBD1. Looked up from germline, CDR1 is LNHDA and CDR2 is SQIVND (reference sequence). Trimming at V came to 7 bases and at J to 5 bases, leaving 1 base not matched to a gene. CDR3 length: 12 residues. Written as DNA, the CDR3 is TGTGCCAGTAAGGGACAGGGGGACGAGCAGTACTTC. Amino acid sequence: CASKGQGDEQYF.

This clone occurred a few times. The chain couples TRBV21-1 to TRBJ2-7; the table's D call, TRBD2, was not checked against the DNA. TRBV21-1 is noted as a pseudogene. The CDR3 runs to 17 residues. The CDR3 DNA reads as TGTGCCAGCAGCTCGCCGGGACTAGCGGGAGTGGGTAGCGAGCAGTACTTC. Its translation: CASSSPGLAGVGSEQYF.

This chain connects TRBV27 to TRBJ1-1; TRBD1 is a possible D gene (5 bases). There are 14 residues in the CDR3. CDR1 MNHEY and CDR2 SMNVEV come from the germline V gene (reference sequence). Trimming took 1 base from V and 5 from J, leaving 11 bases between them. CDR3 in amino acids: CASSLYQGKTEAFF. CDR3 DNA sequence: TGTGCCAGCAGTTTATATCAGGGAAAGACTGAAGCTTTCTTT.

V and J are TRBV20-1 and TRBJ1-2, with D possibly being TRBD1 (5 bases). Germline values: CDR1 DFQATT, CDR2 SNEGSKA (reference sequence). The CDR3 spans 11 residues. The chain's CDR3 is CSSPGDYGYTF. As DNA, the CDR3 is TGCAGCTCCCCGGGGGACTATGGCTACACCTTC.

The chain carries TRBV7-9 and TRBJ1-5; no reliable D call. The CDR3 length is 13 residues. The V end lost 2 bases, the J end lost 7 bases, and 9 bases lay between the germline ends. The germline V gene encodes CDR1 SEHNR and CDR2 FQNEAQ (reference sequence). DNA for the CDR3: TGTGCCAGCAGCTTATCGGGATACCAGCCCCAGCATTTT. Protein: CASSLSGYQPQHF.

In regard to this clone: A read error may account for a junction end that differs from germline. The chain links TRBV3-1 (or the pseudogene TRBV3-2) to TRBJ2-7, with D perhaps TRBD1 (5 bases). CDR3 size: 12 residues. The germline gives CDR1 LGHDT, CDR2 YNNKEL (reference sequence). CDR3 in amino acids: CASSQDQGRYHF. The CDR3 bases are TGTGCCAGCAGCCAAGATCAGGGCAGGTATCACTTC.

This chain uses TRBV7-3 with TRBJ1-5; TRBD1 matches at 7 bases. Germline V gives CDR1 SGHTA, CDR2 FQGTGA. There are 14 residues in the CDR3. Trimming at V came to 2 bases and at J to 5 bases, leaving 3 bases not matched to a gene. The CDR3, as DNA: TGTGCCAGCAGCTTATTAGGGGGCGATCAGCCCCAGCATTTT. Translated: CASSLLGGDQPQHF.